The 20 T cell receptor beta chains given below trace back to one sample, sequenced in a study of spatial heterogeneity in lung cancer. TCRdb analysed the 5' RACE reads with MiXCR anew, one entry per CDR3 protein. The sample contains about 110,000 distinct CDR3 sequences, under 14% of which appear only once. Time point here: blood at routine non-recurrence follow-up after resection. The specimen comprised PBMCs, sampled at follow-up. The receptors originated from a female donor with early-stage non-small cell lung cancer.

The chain recombines TRBV6-2 or TRBV6-3 with TRBJ2-4; no clear D. Germline lookup yields CDR1 MNHEY and CDR2 SVGEGT. V was pared by 9 bases and J by 0 bases, with 15 bases between. The length of the CDR3 is 15 residues. The CDR3 protein is CARSPRYIAKNIQYF. CDR3 DNA sequence: TGTGCCAGAAGCCCGCGGTATATAGCCAAAAACATTCAGTACTTC.

The DNA for the CDR3 is TGCAGCGCCACAGGGTCGGGGGAGCTGTTTTTT. Translating gives CSATGSGELFF. The genes are TRBV29-1 and TRBJ2-2, with a possible D match to TRBD1 (6 bases). Deletions cut 7 bases from V and 8 bases from J, with 11 bases between. CDR3 size: 11 residues. Per the germline V gene, CDR1 is SQVTM and CDR2 is ANQGSEA.

This clonotype was counted ten times or more. This chain connects TRBV6-2 or TRBV6-3 to TRBJ1-5; a weak D match, TRBD1 (6 bases). The V and J ends lost 8 bases and 4 bases respectively, with 15 bases between them. From germline, CDR1 is MNHEY and CDR2 SVGEGT. The CDR3 extends over 14 amino acids. The CDR3 region is CASCGGRRNQPQHF. In nucleotides, the CDR3 is TGTGCCAGCTGCGGGGGGCGCAGGAATCAGCCCCAGCATTTT.

The V call is TRBV28, the J call TRBJ1-4; D is uncertain. V dropped 4 bases and J dropped 4 bases, with 7 bases sitting between them. Germline CDR1 and CDR2: MDHEN and SYDVKM. The CDR3 has 13 residues. This CDR3 is CASSSTLNEKLFF. In nucleotides, the CDR3 is TGTGCCAGCAGTTCGACCCTTAATGAAAAACTGTTTTTT.

The chain recombines TRBV9 with TRBJ2-7; D is ambiguous. Between the trimmed V and J ends, which lost 0 bases and 5 bases, there was a span of 9 bases. Germline CDR1 is SGDLS and CDR2 is YYNGEE. The CDR3 length is 13 residues. CDR3 coding DNA: TGTGCCAGCAGCGTAGCCCTTCGGGACGAGCAGTACTTC. Translated: CASSVALRDEQYF.

This clonotype was detected a few times. The rearrangement links TRBV6-5 to TRBJ2-3, with no clear D. This CDR3 comprises 14 residues. V lost 6 bases, J lost 5 bases, and 15 bases lay in between. Germline V gene sequence: CDR1 MNHEY, CDR2 SVGAGI. For the CDR3, the DNA is TGTGCCAGCAGCTCCGGGCCTAGGAGAGATACGCAGTATTTT. Protein sequence: CASSSGPRRDTQYF.

The chain employs TRBV6-2 or TRBV6-3 and TRBJ1-1; D remains unclear. The V end lost 5 bases, the J end lost 6 bases, and 10 bases lay between the germline ends. Germline CDR1 is MNHEY and CDR2 is SVGEGT. The length of the CDR3 is 12 residues. The CDR3 nucleotides are TGTGCCAGCAGTCCCACCTCGGCTGAAGCTTTCTTT. Residues: CASSPTSAEAFF.

This clonotype was seen repeatedly, ten times or more. The chain carries TRBV6-5 and TRBJ2-7; D is unresolved. CDR3 length: 13 amino acids. Trimming removed 2 bases from V and 3 bases from J, with 8 bases in between. Germline CDR1 and CDR2: MNHEY and SVGAGI. This chain's CDR3 is CASSYRPDYEQYF. CDR3 sequence (DNA): TGTGCCAGCAGTTACCGCCCAGACTACGAGCAGTACTTC.

Many counts were recorded for this clonotype. The rearrangement uses TRBV28 and TRBJ2-5; D not certain. Between the trimmed V and J ends, which lost 5 bases and 0 bases, there was a span of 19 bases. Germline CDR1 MDHEN, CDR2 SYDVKM. This CDR3 has 17 residues. CDR3: CASSPPPKGRYQETQYF. The DNA for the CDR3 is TGTGCCAGCAGTCCACCCCCTAAGGGTCGGTACCAAGAGACCCAGTACTTC.

This clonotype was recorded at least ten times. The chain is built from TRBV19 and TRBJ1-5; TRBD1 matches at 8 bases. The V gene's germline CDR1 is LNHDA and CDR2 SQIVND (reference sequence). The CDR3 totals 16 residues. Trimming cost V 9 bases and J 0 bases; bases outside gene matches: 10. CDR3 sequence (DNA): TGTGCCAGCCGACCGGCGGACAGGGCTAGCAATCAGCCCCAGCATTTT. Protein product: CASRPADRASNQPQHF.

This clonotype was recorded at least ten times. This chain uses TRBV11-2 with TRBJ1-5; 10 bases fit TRBD1. The junction had 4 bases not matched to a gene; V was cut back by 5 bases and J by 6 bases. Per germline, CDR1 SGHAT and CDR2 FQNNGV. The CDR3 is made up of 14 amino acids. CDR3 region: CASSRGQGFQPQHF. The CDR3 bases are TGTGCCAGCAGCCGGGGACAGGGGTTTCAGCCCCAGCATTTT.

In this sample, this clonotype turned up a few times. CDR3 in DNA: TGTGCCAGCAGTTTTGACGGGAAATCCTACAATGAGCAGTTCTTC. It yields the protein CASSFDGKSYNEQFF. The chain is built from TRBV27 and TRBJ2-1; D perhaps matches TRBD2 (5 bases). Between the trimmed V and J ends, which lost 3 bases and 1 base, there was a span of 10 bases. This CDR3 is built from 15 residues. Germline V CDR1 and CDR2: MNHEY, SMNVEV (reference sequence).

The chain recombines TRBV28 with TRBJ2-2; 9 nucleotides line up with TRBD2. The CDR3 loop spans 15 amino acids. Germline V gene sequence: CDR1 MDHEN, CDR2 SYDVKM. V gave up 11 bases and J gave up 1 base; unmatched junction bases: 8. CDR3 amino acids: CASRLAGENTGELFF. The DNA of the CDR3 is TGTGCCTCCAGATTAGCGGGGGAGAACACCGGGGAGCTGTTTTTT.

This clonotype was seen a handful of times. The genes are TRBV20-1 and TRBJ2-3; TRBD1 aligns across 8 bases. J was trimmed by 4 bases and V by 6 bases; bases with no gene match: 6. Germline V gives CDR1 DFQATT, CDR2 SNEGSKA (reference sequence). The CDR3 totals 13 residues. DNA of the CDR3: TGCAGTGCACGACAGGGGAGCCCAGATACGCAGTATTTT. This translates into CSARQGSPDTQYF.

This clonotype has a handful of counts. As DNA, the CDR3 is TGTGCCAGCAGCTGGAGTCTGGCCCAAGAGACCCAGTACTTC. It translates to CASSWSLAQETQYF. This chain links TRBV11-2 with TRBJ2-5; D remains unclear. The V end was cut by 4 bases, the J end by 1 base, with 10 bases between. Germline V gives CDR1 SGHAT, CDR2 FQNNGV. CDR3 length equals 14 residues. Together with reference TRBV11-2 and TRBJ2-5, the CDR3 gives the full variable domain: EAGVAQSPRYKIIEKRQSVAFWCNPISGHATLYWYQQILGQGPKLLIQFQNNGVVDDSQLPKDRFSAERLKGVDSTLKIQPAKLEDSAVYLCASSWSLAQETQYFGPGTRLLVL.

There are many counts of this clonotype. The chain has TRBV10-3 and TRBJ1-1; TRBD1 aligns across 11 bases. The germline CDR1 and CDR2 sequences are ENHRY and SYGVKD. With 3 bases clipped from V and 5 bases from J, the junction kept 11 bases outside the gene matches. This CDR3 has 17 amino acids. The CDR3 here is CAISDLGTGGLGTEAFF. The CDR3 DNA sequence: TGTGCCATCAGTGACCTTGGGACAGGGGGATTAGGGACTGAAGCTTTCTTT.

This clonotype came up many times. The chain has TRBV3-1 and TRBJ2-7; 11 bases fit TRBD2. This CDR3 region has 16 residues. Germline CDR1 reads LGHDT; CDR2 reads YNNKEL (reference sequence). The J segment lost 5 bases and the V segment lost 0 bases, leaving 6 bases of the junction unmatched. In DNA, the CDR3 is TGTGCCAGCAGCCAAGATCCTAGCGGGAGGTCGCACGAGCAGTACTTC. The encoded protein is CASSQDPSGRSHEQYF.

This clonotype was recorded many times. The V and J genes are TRBV10-3 and TRBJ1-5; the D gene is possibly TRBD1 (6 bases). There are 13 residues in the CDR3. Germline V gene sequence: CDR1 ENHRY, CDR2 SYGVKD. V was trimmed by 7 bases and J by 4 bases, leaving 11 bases between them. The CDR3 coding sequence is TGTGCCATCACTAGGGACACTAATCAGCCCCAGCATTTT. Amino acid sequence: CAITRDTNQPQHF.

The rearrangement uses TRBV11-2 and TRBJ2-7; 12 positions agree with TRBD2. The junction had 12 bases not matched to a gene; V was cut back by 5 bases and J by 4 bases. There are 17 residues in the CDR3. CDR1 SGHAT and CDR2 FQNNGV come from the germline V gene. In DNA form, the CDR3 reads TGTGCCAGCAGCCCTGCTCTGACTAGCGGGAGTCCGTACGAGCAGTACTTC. Its protein is CASSPALTSGSPYEQYF.

This clonotype was picked up a small number of times. This chain links TRBV27 with TRBJ2-7; TRBD1 matches at 7 bases. This CDR3 region has 14 residues. Germline CDR1 reads MNHEY; CDR2 reads SMNVEV (reference sequence). Germline trimming cut 4 bases from V and 5 bases from J; bases unmatched to any gene: 8. The CDR3 sequence: CASSSNIRGNEQYF. CDR3 sequence (DNA): TGTGCCAGCAGTTCGAACATCAGGGGGAACGAGCAGTACTTC.